The rows below give T cell receptor beta chains drawn from one sample of a study of T cells in Graves' hyperthyroidism and ophthalmopathy. MiXCR, run by TCRdb on the multiplex PCR reads, gives a single entry per CDR3 protein. This sample has a few hundred thousand distinct CDR3 sequences; roughly an eighth occur once, and the top ten carry 5.3%. Sequencing used blood. All receptors derive from a woman between 18 and 29 years old with Graves' hyperthyroidism. The CDR3 runs from the conserved cysteine through the conserved F or W. The order of the fields is V gene, D gene, clone size, J gene, CDR3 protein, CDR3 DNA. The D gene is left open where the match is weak. Size is omitted from some rows. Given values are once, few, many or a class for expanded clones.

v_gene: TRBV28; d_gene: TRBD1; abundance: few; j_gene: TRBJ1-6; CDR3aa: CASSFWQGARSPLHF; CDR3nt: TGTGCCAGCAGTTTTTGGCAGGGGGCGAGGTCACCCCTCCACTTT
v_gene: TRBV12-3/TRBV12-4; d_gene: TRBD1; abundance: many; j_gene: TRBJ1-4; CDR3aa: CASSAGQENEKLFF; CDR3nt: TGTGCCAGCAGTGCGGGACAGGAGAATGAAAAACTGTTTTTT
v_gene: TRBV18; d_gene: NA; abundance: few; j_gene: TRBJ2-2; CDR3aa: CASSSSPATGTGELFF; CDR3nt: TGTGCCAGCTCATCCTCTCCTGCTACAGGGACCGGGGAGCTGTTTTTT
v_gene: TRBV7-6; d_gene: NA; abundance: NA; j_gene: TRBJ1-4; CDR3aa: CASRAGGNEKLFF; CDR3nt: TGTGCCAGCAGGGCTGGAGGAAATGAAAAACTGTTTTTT
v_gene: TRBV27; d_gene: NA; abundance: NA; j_gene: TRBJ2-2; CDR3aa: CASSLWPVNTGELFF; CDR3nt: TGTGCCAGCAGTTTATGGCCAGTGAACACCGGGGAGCTGTTTTTT
v_gene: TRBV5-5; d_gene: TRBD2; abundance: few; j_gene: TRBJ2-3; CDR3aa: CASSSSGLAGGFGDTQYF; CDR3nt: TGTGCCAGCAGCTCCTCCGGGCTAGCGGGAGGGTTCGGGGATACGCAGTATTTT
v_gene: TRBV19; d_gene: TRBD1; abundance: many; j_gene: TRBJ1-1; CDR3aa: CASTVGRGRTEAFF; CDR3nt: TGTGCCAGTACCGTCGGCAGGGGGAGGACTGAAGCTTTCTTT
v_gene: TRBV4-1; d_gene: TRBD2; abundance: NA; j_gene: TRBJ2-7; CDR3aa: CASSQVAGGETYEQYF; CDR3nt: TGCGCCAGCAGCCAGGTAGCGGGAGGTGAGACCTACGAGCAGTACTTC
v_gene: TRBV7-9; d_gene: TRBD1; abundance: NA; j_gene: TRBJ2-1; CDR3aa: CASSLARTGNEQFF; CDR3nt: TGTGCCAGCAGCTTAGCGCGGACAGGCAATGAGCAGTTCTTC
v_gene: TRBV20-1; d_gene: NA; abundance: NA; j_gene: TRBJ2-1; CDR3aa: CSARQTSSNEQFF; CDR3nt: TGCAGTGCTAGACAAACTAGCAGCAATGAGCAGTTCTTC